This T cell receptor beta chain was identified in a study of T cells after yellow fever vaccination. Points from the study as a whole: CD4 and CD8 compartments shared a small share of clonotypes.

Germline V lookup: CDR1 SQVTM, CDR2 ANQGSEA. The CDR3 consists of 12 residues. With 2 bases removed from V and 4 bases from J, the gap between germline ends came to 8 bases. This clonotype has only a few counts. As yet, its antigen is unknown. TCR cDNA, made by 5'RACE template switching, carried an added universal primer site and UMIs. TCRdb re-derived calls from the 5' RACE reads in MiXCR, one entry per CDR3 protein. The sample contains approximately 300,000 distinct CDR3 sequences, 6.8% of which appear only once. The sequenced sample was PBMCs, obtained approximately 40 days after the first yellow fever vaccination. The V call is TRBV29-1, the J call TRBJ2-5; no clear D. This sequence originates from a man in his late teens or twenties who received the YFV17D yellow fever vaccine. The CDR3 bases are TGCAGCGTTGAAACGGTAGGAGAGACCCAGTACTTC. This encodes CSVETVGETQYF. Together with reference TRBV29-1 and TRBJ2-5, the CDR3 gives the full variable domain: SAVISQKPSRDICQRGTSLTIQCQVDSQVTMMFWYRQQPGQSLTLIATANQGSEATYESGFVIDKFPISRPNLTFSTLTVSNMSPEDSSIYLCSVETVGETQYFGPGTRLLVL.